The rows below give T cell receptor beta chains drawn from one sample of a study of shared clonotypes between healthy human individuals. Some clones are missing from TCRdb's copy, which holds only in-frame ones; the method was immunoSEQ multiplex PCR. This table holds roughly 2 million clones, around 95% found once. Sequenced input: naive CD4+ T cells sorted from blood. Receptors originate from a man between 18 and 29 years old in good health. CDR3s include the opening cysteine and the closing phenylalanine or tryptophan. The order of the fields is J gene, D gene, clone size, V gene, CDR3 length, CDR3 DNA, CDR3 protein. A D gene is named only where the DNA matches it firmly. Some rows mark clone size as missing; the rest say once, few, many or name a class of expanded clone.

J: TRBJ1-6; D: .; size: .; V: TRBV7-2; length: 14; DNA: TGTGCCAGCAGCTTATGGGGGCGGGATTCACCCCTCCACTTT; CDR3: CASSLWGRDSPLHF
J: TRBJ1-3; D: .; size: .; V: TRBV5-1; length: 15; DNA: TGCGCCAGCAGCCCCCCAGCGGGGACTGGAAACACCATATATTTT; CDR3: CASSPPAGTGNTIYF
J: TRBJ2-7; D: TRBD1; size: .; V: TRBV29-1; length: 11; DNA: TGCAGCGGGCTACAGGGGGCCGAGCAGTACTTC; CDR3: CSGLQGAEQYF
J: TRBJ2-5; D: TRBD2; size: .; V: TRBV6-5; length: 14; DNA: TGTGCCAGCAGTTCGGGACTACCCTCTTTAACCCAGTACTTC; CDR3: CASSSGLPSLTQYF
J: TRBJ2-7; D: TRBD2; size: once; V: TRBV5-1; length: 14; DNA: TGCGCCAGCAGCAAACTAGCGGGCCACTACGAGCAGTACTTC; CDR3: CASSKLAGHYEQYF
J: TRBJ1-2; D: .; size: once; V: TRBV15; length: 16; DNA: TGTGCCACCAGCCGAAGACCTGGTATGGGTAACTATGGCTACACCTTC; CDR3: CATSRRPGMGNYGYTF
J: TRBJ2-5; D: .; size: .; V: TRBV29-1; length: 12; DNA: TGCAGCGTTGAAAGGGGCCCCAGGGAGCAGTACTTC; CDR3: CSVERGPREQYF
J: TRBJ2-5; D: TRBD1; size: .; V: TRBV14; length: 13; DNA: TGTGCCAGCAGCCGGGACAGGGGAGAGACCCAGTACTTC; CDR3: CASSRDRGETQYF
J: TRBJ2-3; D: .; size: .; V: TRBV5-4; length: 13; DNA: TGTGCCAGCAGCTTGTCGTGGCCAGATACGCAGTATTTT; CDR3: CASSLSWPDTQYF
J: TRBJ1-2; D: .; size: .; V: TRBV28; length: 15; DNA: TGTGCCAGCAGTTTGGGGGGGGCTGTAGTCTATGGCTACACCTTC; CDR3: CASSLGGAVVYGYTF
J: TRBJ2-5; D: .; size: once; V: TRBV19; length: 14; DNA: TGTGCCAGTAGTCACCCCACCCGGAAAGAGACCCAGTACTTC; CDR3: CASSHPTRKETQYF
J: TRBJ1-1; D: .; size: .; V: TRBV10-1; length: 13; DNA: TGCGCCAGCAGTCAATTCAGGAGCACTGAAGCTTTCTTT; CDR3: CASSQFRSTEAFF
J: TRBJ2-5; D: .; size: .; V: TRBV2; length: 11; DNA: TGTGCCACTTCTTCCGGAGAGACCCAGTACTTC; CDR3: CATSSGETQYF
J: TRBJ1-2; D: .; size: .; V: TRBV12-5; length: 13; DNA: TGTGCTAGTGGTTCCCTCCCAGGGAATGGCTACACCTTC; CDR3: CASGSLPGNGYTF
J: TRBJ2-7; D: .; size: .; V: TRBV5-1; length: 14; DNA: TGCGCCAGCAGCTTGGACGGACGGGGCTACGAGCAGTACTTC; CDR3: CASSLDGRGYEQYF
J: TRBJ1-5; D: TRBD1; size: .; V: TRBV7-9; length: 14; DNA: TGTGCCAGCAGCTTAGACAGGGGCGGTCAGCCCCAGCATTTT; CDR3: CASSLDRGGQPQHF
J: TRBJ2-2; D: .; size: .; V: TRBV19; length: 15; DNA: TGTGCCAGTAGTATCGGCCCAGCAGGTACCGGGGAGCTGTTTTTT; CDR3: CASSIGPAGTGELFF
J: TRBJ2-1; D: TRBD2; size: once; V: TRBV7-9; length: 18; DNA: TGTGCCAGCAGCCCACGGGGTCCGGGGACTAGCTTAGACAATGAGCAGTTCTTC; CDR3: CASSPRGPGTSLDNEQFF
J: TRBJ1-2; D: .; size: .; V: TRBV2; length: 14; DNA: TGTGCCAGCAGTGACGAGGGCGTGAGCTATGGCTACACCTTC; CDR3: CASSDEGVSYGYTF
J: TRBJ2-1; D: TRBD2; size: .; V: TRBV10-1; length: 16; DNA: TGCGCCAGCAGTGAGTCGTTTGGGAGGGGCTACAATGAGCAGTTCTTC; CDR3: CASSESFGRGYNEQFF
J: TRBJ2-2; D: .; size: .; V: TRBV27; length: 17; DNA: TGTGCCAGCAGTTTAAGGTGGACACTACAGAACACCGGGGAGCTGTTTTTT; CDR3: CASSLRWTLQNTGELFF
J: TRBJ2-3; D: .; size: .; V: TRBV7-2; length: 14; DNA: TGTGCCAGCAGCTTAGCGGGACGCCTAGATACGCAGTATTTT; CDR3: CASSLAGRLDTQYF
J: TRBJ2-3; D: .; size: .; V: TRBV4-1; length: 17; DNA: TGCGCCAGCAGCCAAGAGGGACCCCTGGGGCGCACAGATACGCAGTATTTT; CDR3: CASSQEGPLGRTDTQYF
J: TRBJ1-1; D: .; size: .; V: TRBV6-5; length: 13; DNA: TGTGCCAGCAGCCGCGTTTCGTTTTTTGAAGCTTTCTTT; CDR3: CASSRVSFFEAFF
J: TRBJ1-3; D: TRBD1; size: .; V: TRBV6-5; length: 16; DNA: TGTGCCAGCAGTTACCGGGGACAGGGCTCTGGAAACACCATATATTTT; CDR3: CASSYRGQGSGNTIYF
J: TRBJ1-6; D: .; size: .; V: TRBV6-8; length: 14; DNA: TGTGCCAGCAGTTACTCGGACAACTATTCACCCCTCCACTTT; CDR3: CASSYSDNYSPLHF
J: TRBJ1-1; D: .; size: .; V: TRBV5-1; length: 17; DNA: TGCGCCAGCAGCTTAGGTGGGGTTGGCGGGGGCAACACTGAAGCTTTCTTT; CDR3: CASSLGGVGGGNTEAFF
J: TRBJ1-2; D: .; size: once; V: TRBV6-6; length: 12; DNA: TGTGCCAGCACAATGAGGGGGTATGGCTACACCTTC; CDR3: CASTMRGYGYTF
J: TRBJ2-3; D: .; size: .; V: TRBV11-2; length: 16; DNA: TGTGCCAGCAGCTTAGCGAATCCATTGAACGGGGATACGCAGTATTTT; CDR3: CASSLANPLNGDTQYF
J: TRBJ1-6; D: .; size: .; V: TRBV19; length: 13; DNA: TGTGCCAGTAGGGAGCCCTATAATTCACCCCTCCACTTT; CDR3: CASREPYNSPLHF
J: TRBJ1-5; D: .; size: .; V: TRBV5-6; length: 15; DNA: TGTGCCAGCAGCTTGGGACAATATAGCAATCAGCCCCAGCATTTT; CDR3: CASSLGQYSNQPQHF
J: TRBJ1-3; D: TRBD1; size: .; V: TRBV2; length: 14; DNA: TGTGCCAGCGGTTTGGGGACAGGGGTTAACACCATATATTTT; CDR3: CASGLGTGVNTIYF
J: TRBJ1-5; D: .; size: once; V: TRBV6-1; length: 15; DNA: TGTGCCAGCACGGGTGGGGTAAATAGCAATCAGCCCCAGCATTTT; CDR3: CASTGGVNSNQPQHF
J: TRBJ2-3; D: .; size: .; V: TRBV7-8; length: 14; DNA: TGTGCCAGCAGCTTAGGGGGCTCGGGGGATACGCAGTATTTT; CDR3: CASSLGGSGDTQYF
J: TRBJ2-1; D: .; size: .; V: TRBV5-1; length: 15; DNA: TGCGCCAGCAGCCTCCCCCGCGGGCCGAACAATGAGCAGTTCTTC; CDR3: CASSLPRGPNNEQFF
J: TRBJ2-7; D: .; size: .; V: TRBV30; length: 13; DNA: TGTGCCTGGAGGGCACTAGCAGGGTACGAGCAGTACTTC; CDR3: CAWRALAGYEQYF
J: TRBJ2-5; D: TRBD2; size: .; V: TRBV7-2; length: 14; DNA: TGTGCCAGCAGCTTAGCGGGACTAAGAGAGACCCAGTACTTC; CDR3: CASSLAGLRETQYF
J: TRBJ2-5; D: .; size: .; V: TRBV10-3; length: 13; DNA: TGTGCCATCAGTGGACAGGCGGCGGAGACCCAGTACTTC; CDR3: CAISGQAAETQYF
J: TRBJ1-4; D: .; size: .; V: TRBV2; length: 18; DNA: TGTGCCAGCATGGCCCTCGGGATCCGACGACCAACTAATGAAAAACTGTTTTTT; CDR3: CASMALGIRRPTNEKLFF
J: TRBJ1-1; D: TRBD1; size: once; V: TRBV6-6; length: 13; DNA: TGTGCCAGCGGACAGGGAGCGAACACTGAAGCTTTCTTT; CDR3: CASGQGANTEAFF
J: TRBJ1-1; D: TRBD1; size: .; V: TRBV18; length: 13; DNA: TGTGCCACGAAGGGACAGGGGAACACTGAAGCTTTCTTT; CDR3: CATKGQGNTEAFF
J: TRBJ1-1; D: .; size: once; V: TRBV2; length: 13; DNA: TGTGCCAGCAGTGATCAGGAGAACACTGAAGCTTTCTTT; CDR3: CASSDQENTEAFF
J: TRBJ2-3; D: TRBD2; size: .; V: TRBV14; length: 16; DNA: TGTGCCAGCAGCCAACGACTACTAGCGGGCACAGATACGCAGTATTTT; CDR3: CASSQRLLAGTDTQYF
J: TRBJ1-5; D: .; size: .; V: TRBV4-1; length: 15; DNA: TGCGCCAGCAGCCAAGGAAGACTTAGCAATCAGCCCCAGCATTTT; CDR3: CASSQGRLSNQPQHF
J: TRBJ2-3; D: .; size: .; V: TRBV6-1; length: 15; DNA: TGTGCCAGCAGTGAAGAGGGGACAAGGTCAGATACGCAGTATTTT; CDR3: CASSEEGTRSDTQYF
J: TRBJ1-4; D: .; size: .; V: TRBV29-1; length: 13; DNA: TGCAGCGTTGGGGTAGGGGGTGGTGAAAAACTGTTTTTT; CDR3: CSVGVGGGEKLFF
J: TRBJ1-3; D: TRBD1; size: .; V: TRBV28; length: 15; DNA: TGTGCCAGCAGTCCTGTGGGACAGGGTGGAAACACCATATATTTT; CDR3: CASSPVGQGGNTIYF
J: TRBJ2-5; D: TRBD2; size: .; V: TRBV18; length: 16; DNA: TGTGCCAGCTCACCACGCCTAGCGGGGACCCAAGAGACCCAGTACTTC; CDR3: CASSPRLAGTQETQYF
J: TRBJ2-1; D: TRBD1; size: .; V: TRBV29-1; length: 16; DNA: TGCAGCGTCCACCCTGGACAGGGGAGCTCCTACAATGAGCAGTTCTTC; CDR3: CSVHPGQGSSYNEQFF
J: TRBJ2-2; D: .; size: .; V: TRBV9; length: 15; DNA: TGTGCCAGCAGCGTACGGGGACATGGCACCGGGGAGCTGTTTTTT; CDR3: CASSVRGHGTGELFF
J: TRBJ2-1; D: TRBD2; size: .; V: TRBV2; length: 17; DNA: TGTGCCAGCAGTGCCTATACCCTAGCGGCTTCCTACAATGAGCAGTTCTTC; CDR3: CASSAYTLAASYNEQFF
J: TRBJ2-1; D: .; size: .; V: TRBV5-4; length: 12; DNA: TGTGCCAGCAGCTTGTCAGCAGCGGAGCAGTTCTTC; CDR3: CASSLSAAEQFF
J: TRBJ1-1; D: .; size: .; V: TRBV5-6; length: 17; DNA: TGTGCCAGCAGCTTGGTCTCCTCTTGGGGGTTGAACACTGAAGCTTTCTTT; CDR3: CASSLVSSWGLNTEAFF
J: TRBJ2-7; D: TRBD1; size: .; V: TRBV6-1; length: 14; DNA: TGTGCCAGCAGAGGACAGGGAGCATCCTACGAGCAGTACTTC; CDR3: CASRGQGASYEQYF
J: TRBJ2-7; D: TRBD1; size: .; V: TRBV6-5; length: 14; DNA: TGTGCCAGCAATCGCAGGGGGAGCTCCTACGAGCAGTACTTC; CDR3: CASNRRGSSYEQYF